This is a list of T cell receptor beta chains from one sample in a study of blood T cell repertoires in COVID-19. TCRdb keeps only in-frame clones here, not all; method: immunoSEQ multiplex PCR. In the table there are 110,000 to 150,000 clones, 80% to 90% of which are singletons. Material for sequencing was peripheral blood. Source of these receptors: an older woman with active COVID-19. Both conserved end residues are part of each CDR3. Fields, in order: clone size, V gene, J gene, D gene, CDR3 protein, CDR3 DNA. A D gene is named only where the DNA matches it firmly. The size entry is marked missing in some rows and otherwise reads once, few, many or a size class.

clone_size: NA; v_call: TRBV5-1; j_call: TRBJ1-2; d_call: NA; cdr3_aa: CASSLVPGDYGYTF; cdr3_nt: TGCGCCAGCAGCTTGGTTCCAGGGGACTATGGCTACACCTTC
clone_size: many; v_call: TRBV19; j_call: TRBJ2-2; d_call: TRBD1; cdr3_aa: CASTVLGTDTGELFF; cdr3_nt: TGTGCCAGTACCGTCCTGGGGACAGACACCGGGGAGCTGTTTTTT
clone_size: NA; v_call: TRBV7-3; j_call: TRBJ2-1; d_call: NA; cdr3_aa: CASSLWTVSSYNEQFF; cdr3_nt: TGTGCCAGCAGCTTATGGACTGTGAGCTCCTACAATGAGCAGTTCTTC
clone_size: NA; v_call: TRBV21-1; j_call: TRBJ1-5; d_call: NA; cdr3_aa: CASSPQIGGMEPQHF; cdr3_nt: TGTGCCAGCAGCCCCCAAATCGGGGGTATGGAGCCCCAGCATTTT
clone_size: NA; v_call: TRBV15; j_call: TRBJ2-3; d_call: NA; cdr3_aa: CATSRYLQPDTQYF; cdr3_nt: TGTGCCACCAGCAGGTACTTACAGCCAGATACGCAGTATTTT
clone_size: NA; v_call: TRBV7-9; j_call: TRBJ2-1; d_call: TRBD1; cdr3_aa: CASSFGTGVNEQFF; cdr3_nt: TGTGCCAGCAGCTTTGGGACAGGGGTTAATGAGCAGTTCTTC
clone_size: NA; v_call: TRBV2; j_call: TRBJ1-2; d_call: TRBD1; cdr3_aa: CASSGKADRGGLDLYGYTF; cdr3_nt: TGTGCCAGCAGTGGGAAGGCGGACAGGGGCGGGTTGGACCTCTATGGCTACACCTTC
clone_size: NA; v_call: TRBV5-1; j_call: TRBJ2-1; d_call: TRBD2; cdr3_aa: CASSLGGLAGGPSYNEQFF; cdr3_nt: TGCGCCAGCAGCTTGGGGGGACTAGCGGGAGGGCCCTCCTACAATGAGCAGTTCTTC
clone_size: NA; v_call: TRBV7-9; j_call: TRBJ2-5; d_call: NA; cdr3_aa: CASSLILWQQETQYF; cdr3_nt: TGTGCCAGCAGCTTAATCCTCTGGCAGCAAGAGACCCAGTACTTC
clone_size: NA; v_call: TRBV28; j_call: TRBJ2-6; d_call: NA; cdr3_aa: CASSLFEGDVLTF; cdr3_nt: TGTGCCAGCAGTCTTTTTGAGGGTGACGTCCTGACTTTC
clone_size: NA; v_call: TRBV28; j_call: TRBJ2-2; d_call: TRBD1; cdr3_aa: CASSLNRGRTGELFF; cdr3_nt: TGTGCCAGCAGTTTGAACAGGGGGCGGACCGGGGAGCTGTTTTTT
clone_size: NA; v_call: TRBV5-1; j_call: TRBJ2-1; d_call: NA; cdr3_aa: CASSFGSYEQFF; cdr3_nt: TGCGCCAGCAGCTTTGGGAGCTATGAGCAGTTCTTC
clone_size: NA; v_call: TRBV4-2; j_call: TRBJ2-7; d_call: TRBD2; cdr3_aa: CASSQDLASGRAYEQYF; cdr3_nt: TGTGCCAGCAGCCAAGATCTGGCCAGCGGGAGGGCCTACGAGCAGTACTTC
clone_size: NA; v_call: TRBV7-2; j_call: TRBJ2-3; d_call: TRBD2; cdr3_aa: CASSRRLAGGRTDTQYF; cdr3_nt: TGTGCCAGCAGCCGGCGACTAGCGGGAGGTAGAACAGATACGCAGTATTTT
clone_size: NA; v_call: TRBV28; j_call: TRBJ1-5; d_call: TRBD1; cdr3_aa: CASSLDGQGGQPQHF; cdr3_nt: TGTGCCAGCAGTTTAGATGGACAGGGGGGACAGCCCCAGCATTTT
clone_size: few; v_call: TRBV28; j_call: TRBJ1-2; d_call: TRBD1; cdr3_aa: CASSLRQGEGYTF; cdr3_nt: TGTGCCAGCAGTTTACGACAGGGCGAGGGCTACACCTTC
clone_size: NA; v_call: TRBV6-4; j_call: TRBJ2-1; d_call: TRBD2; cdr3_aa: CASSDPPLAGGDNEQFF; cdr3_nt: TGTGCCAGCAGTGATCCGCCCCTAGCGGGAGGGGACAATGAGCAGTTCTTC
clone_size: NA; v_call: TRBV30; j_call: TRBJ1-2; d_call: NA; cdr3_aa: CASPRGNYGYTF; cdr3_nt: TGTGCCTCCCCCCGGGGAAACTATGGCTACACCTTC
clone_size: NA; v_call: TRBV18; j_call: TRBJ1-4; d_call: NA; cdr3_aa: CASSRGKLNEKLFF; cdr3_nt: TGTGCCAGCTCCCGAGGCAAACTTAATGAAAAACTGTTTTTT
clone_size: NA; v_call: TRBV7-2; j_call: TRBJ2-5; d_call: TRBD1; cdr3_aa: CASSPDRGGETQYF; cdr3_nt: TGTGCCAGCAGCCCCGACAGGGGTGGAGAGACCCAGTACTTC
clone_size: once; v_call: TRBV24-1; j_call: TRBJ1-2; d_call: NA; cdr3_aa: CATSDPRTERYTF; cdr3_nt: TGTGCCACCAGTGATCCTAGGACAGAACGCTACACCTTC
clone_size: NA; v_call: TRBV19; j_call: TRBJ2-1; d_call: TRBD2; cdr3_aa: CASSDSGTYIWNEQFF; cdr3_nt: TGTGCCAGTAGTGATAGCGGGACTTATATCTGGAATGAGCAGTTCTTC
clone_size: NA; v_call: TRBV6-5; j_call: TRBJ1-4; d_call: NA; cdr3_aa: CASSGGPDKKLFF; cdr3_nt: TGTGCCAGCAGCGGGGGGCCGGATAAAAAACTGTTTTTT